The 14 T cell receptor beta chains below come from one sample, sequenced in a study of blood T cell repertoires in COVID-19. Clones were sequenced by immunoSEQ multiplex PCR, and TCRdb holds only the in-frame ones, with some missing. The sample includes 130,000 to 150,000 clones, around 84% of them seen just once. The sequencing sample was made of peripheral blood. These receptors were taken from a man between 60 and 75 years old with active or convalescent COVID-19.

The V call is TRBV9, the J call TRBJ1-4; D perhaps matches TRBD1 (5 bases). Trimming removed 0 bases at V and 0 bases at J, with 12 bases between. The CDR3 sequence is 17 residues long. CDR1 and CDR2 from the germline V gene are SGDLS and YYNGEE. The chain's CDR3 is CASSVAQGFSTNEKLFF. The CDR3 nucleotides read TGTGCCAGCAGCGTAGCCCAGGGTTTCTCAACTAATGAAAAACTGTTTTTT.

The chain links TRBV9 to TRBJ1-5, with 8 positions matching TRBD1. Germline CDR1 and CDR2: SGDLS and YYNGEE. The CDR3 contains 18 residues. V gave up 0 bases and J gave up 3 bases; unmatched junction bases: 11. CDR3 in amino acids: CASSVGPSRDRPNQPQHF. The CDR3 nucleotides are TGTGCCAGCAGCGTAGGGCCAAGCCGGGACAGGCCCAATCAGCCCCAGCATTTT.

CDR3 sequence reads: CASSTGTSGRYEQYV. CDR3 bases: TGTGCCAGCAGCACCGGGACTAGCGGGAGGTACGAGCAGTACGTC. The V and J genes are TRBV21-1 and TRBJ2-7; the table names TRBD2, a call not compared with the DNA. TRBV21-1 is noted as a pseudogene. The CDR3 has 15 amino acids.

The J gene is TRBJ1-1, the V gene TRBV28; possibly TRBD1 for D (5 bases). V gave up 4 bases and J gave up 0 bases, with 6 bases separating them. The germline gives CDR1 MDHEN, CDR2 SYDVKM. The CDR3 has 13 residues. This CDR3 is CASSSGMNTEAFF. CDR3 DNA sequence: TGTGCCAGCAGTTCAGGGATGAACACTGAAGCTTTCTTT. Looking up the rest from reference TRBV28 and TRBJ1-1 gives the full variable domain: DVKVTQSSRYLVKRTGEKVFLECVQDMDHENMFWYRQDPGLGLRLIYFSYDVKMKEKGDIPEGYSVSREKKERFSLILESASTNQTSMYLCASSSGMNTEAFFGQGTRLTVV.

V and J are TRBV12-5 and TRBJ2-1; a weak D match, TRBD2 (5 bases). Germline V gives CDR1 LGHNT, CDR2 FRNRAP. Trimming took off 2 bases at V and 0 bases at J, with 5 bases between the two ends. This CDR3 region has 14 residues. As DNA, the CDR3 is TGTGCTAGTGGTTTGACTAGCTCCTACAATGAGCAGTTCTTC. Protein product: CASGLTSSYNEQFF.

The rearrangement joins TRBV9 to TRBJ2-3, with TRBD2 as a possible D gene (6 bases). The V end was cut by 4 bases, the J end by 2 bases, with 8 bases between. Germline V gene sequence: CDR1 SGDLS, CDR2 YYNGEE. CDR3 length: 13 amino acids. CDR3 DNA: TGTGCCAGCAGCAAGCGGGTCACAGATACGCAGTATTTT. Protein sequence: CASSKRVTDTQYF.

V gene TRBV19 combines with J gene TRBJ1-1; maybe TRBD1 (5 bases). Trimming stripped 6 bases from V and 5 bases from J, with 16 bases between. Germline-derived CDR1 and CDR2 are LNHDA and SQIVND (reference sequence). This CDR3 is 14 amino acids long. In DNA form, the CDR3 reads TGTGCCAGTAGCCCAGCTCCGGGGGGGACTGAAGCTTTCTTT. It encodes CASSPAPGGTEAFF. Supplemented by reference TRBV19 and TRBJ1-1, the full variable domain reads DGGITQSPKYLFRKEGQNVTLSCEQNLNHDAMYWYRQDPGQGLRLIYYSQIVNDFQKGDIAEGYSVSREKKESFPLTVTSAQKNPTAFYLCASSPAPGGTEAFFGQGTRLTVV.

V gene TRBV13 combines with J gene TRBJ2-7, with 8 positions matching TRBD2. After removal of 5 bases from V and 1 base from J, the junction contained 7 bases not matched to a gene. The CDR3 is made up of 15 amino acids. Per the germline V gene, CDR1 is PRHDT and CDR2 is FYEKMQ (reference sequence). The CDR3 DNA sequence: TGTGCCAGCAGCAGAGGGGTAGCGGGGTCCTACGAGCAGTACGTC. Translation gives CASSRGVAGSYEQYV.

The chain is built from TRBV5-4 and TRBJ2-1; 12 bases align to TRBD2. The CDR3 totals 15 residues. Trimming took 4 bases from V and 4 from J; bases not matched to a gene: 3. Germline V lookup: CDR1 SGHNT, CDR2 YYREEE (reference sequence). The CDR3 protein is CASSPTSGGYNEQFF. The CDR3 coding sequence is TGTGCCAGCAGCCCGACTAGCGGGGGATACAATGAGCAGTTCTTC.

The genes are TRBV14 and TRBJ1-2, with D unclear. This CDR3 has 14 residues. Trimming shortened V by 2 bases and J by 0 bases, and 7 bases separated the two germline ends. Germline V lookup: CDR1 SGHDN, CDR2 FVKESK. CDR3 residues: CASSQYTANYGYTF. DNA for the CDR3: TGTGCCAGCAGCCAATATACAGCTAACTATGGCTACACCTTC.

With regard to this clone: The identical CDR3 is also encoded by other nucleotide sequences in the sample. V usage is TRBV6-5 and J usage is TRBJ1-6; D is uncertain. The CDR3 is made up of 15 amino acids. Germline loops: CDR1 MNHEY, CDR2 SVGAGI. V shed 0 bases and J shed 5 bases, with 8 bases lying between them. This CDR3 reads CASSYSGRDNSPLHF. Here the CDR3 DNA reads TGTGCCAGCAGTTACTCAGGGAGGGATAATTCACCCCTCCACTTT.

The chain employs TRBV18 and TRBJ1-5; 11 bases match TRBD1. From germline, CDR1 is KGHSH and CDR2 LQKENI. The CDR3 extends over 17 amino acids. V shed 3 bases and J 4 bases; nucleotides not matched to a gene: 8. The CDR3 bases are TGTGCCAGCTCACCGCTCGCCGGGACAGGGGGGAATCAGCCCCAGCATTTT. This codes for CASSPLAGTGGNQPQHF.

This clone was found a few times. This rearrangement joins TRBV2 to TRBJ2-7; possible D gene TRBD1, 6 bases. Deletions cut 6 bases from V and 3 bases from J, with 12 bases between. Germline assignment: CDR1 SNHLY and CDR2 FYNNEI. The CDR3 is made up of 13 amino acids. The CDR3 sequence is CASSALDSYEQYV. As DNA, the CDR3 is TGTGCCAGCAGCGCCTTGGACAGCTACGAGCAGTACGTC.

This chain links TRBV27 with TRBJ1-3; D unresolved. The CDR3 is 13 amino acids. CDR1 and CDR2 from the germline V gene are MNHEY and SMNVEV (reference sequence). Trimming took 10 bases from V and 0 from J, leaving 10 bases between them. CDR3 loop: CATRGGSGNTIYF. CDR3 coding DNA: TGTGCCACCCGGGGTGGCTCTGGAAACACCATATATTTT.